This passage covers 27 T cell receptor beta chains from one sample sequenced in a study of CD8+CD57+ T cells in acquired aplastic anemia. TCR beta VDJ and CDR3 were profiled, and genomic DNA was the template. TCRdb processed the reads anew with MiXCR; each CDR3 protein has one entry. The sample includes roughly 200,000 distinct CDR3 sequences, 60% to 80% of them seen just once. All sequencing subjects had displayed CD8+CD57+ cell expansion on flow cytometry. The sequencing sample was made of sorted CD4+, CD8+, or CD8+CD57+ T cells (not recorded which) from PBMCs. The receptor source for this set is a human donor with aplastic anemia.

Written as DNA, the CDR3 is TGTGCCAGTAGTGCGATACAGCGACACACAGATACGCAGTATTTT. This gives the protein CASSAIQRHTDTQYF. The V gene is TRBV19, the J gene TRBJ2-3; D is undetermined. V was clipped by 5 bases and J by 2 bases, with 14 bases between them. Germline CDR1 reads LNHDA; CDR2 reads SQIVND (reference sequence). This CDR3 comprises 15 residues.

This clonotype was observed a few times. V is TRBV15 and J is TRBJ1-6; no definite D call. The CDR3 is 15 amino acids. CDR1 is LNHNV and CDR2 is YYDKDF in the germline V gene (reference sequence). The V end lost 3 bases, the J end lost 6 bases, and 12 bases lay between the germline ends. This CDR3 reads CATSSSGSGNSPLHF. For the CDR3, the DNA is TGTGCCACCAGCAGTTCGGGGTCTGGTAATTCACCCCTCCACTTT.

The CDR3 here is CASSSPLGQTTEAFF. DNA of the CDR3: TGTGCCAGCAGCTCCCCCCTCGGGCAAACAACTGAAGCTTTCTTT. The chain is built from TRBV4-2 and TRBJ2-2; D remains unclear. The DNA end lines up better with TRBJ1-1; the J call may be wrong. The CDR3 runs to 15 residues. Germline V CDR1 and CDR2: LGHNA, YNFKEQ.

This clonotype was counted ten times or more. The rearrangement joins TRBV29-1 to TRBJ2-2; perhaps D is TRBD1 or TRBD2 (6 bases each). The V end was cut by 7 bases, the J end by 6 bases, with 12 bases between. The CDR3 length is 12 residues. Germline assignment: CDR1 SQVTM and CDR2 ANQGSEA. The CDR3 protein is CSALGGPGELFF. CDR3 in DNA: TGCAGCGCGCTGGGGGGCCCCGGGGAGCTGTTTTTT.

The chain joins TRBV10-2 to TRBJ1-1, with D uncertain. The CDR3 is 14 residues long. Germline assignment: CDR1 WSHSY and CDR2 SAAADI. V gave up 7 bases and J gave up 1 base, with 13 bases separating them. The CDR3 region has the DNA TGCGCCAGCAATGACGTAGGCCCGAACACTGAAGCTTTCTTT. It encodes CASNDVGPNTEAFF.

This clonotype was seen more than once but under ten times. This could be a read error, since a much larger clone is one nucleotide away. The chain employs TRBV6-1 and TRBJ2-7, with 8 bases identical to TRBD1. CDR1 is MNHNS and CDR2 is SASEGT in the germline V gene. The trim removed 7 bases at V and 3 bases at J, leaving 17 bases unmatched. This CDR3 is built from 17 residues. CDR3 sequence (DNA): TGTGCCAGCAACCCGAGGCAGGGGGCCACGTTTTTCTACGAGCAGTACTTC. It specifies CASNPRQGATFFYEQYF.

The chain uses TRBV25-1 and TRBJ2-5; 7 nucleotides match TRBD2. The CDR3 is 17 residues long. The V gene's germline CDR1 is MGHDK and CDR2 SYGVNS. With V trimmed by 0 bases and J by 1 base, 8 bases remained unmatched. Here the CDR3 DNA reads TGTGCCAGCAGTGAATATTTGTGGGGGGGAACCCAAGAGACCCAGTACTTC. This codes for CASSEYLWGGTQETQYF.

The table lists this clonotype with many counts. CDR3 sequence reads: CASSSGQTYEQYF. Here the CDR3 DNA reads TGTGCCAGCAGCTCTGGACAGACCTACGAGCAGTACTTC. The V gene is TRBV7-9, the J gene TRBJ2-7; D possibly corresponds to TRBD1 (6 bases). Between the trimmed V and J ends, which lost 4 bases and 2 bases, there was a span of 9 bases. CDR1 is SEHNR and CDR2 is FQNEAQ in the germline V gene (reference sequence). The CDR3 loop spans 13 amino acids.

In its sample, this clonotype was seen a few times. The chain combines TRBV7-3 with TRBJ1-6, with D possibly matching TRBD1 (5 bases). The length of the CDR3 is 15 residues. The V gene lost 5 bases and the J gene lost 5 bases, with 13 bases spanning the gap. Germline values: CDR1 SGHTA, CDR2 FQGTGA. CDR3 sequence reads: CASSARDRDNSPLHF. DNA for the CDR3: TGTGCCAGCAGCGCCCGAGACAGAGATAATTCACCCCTCCACTTT.

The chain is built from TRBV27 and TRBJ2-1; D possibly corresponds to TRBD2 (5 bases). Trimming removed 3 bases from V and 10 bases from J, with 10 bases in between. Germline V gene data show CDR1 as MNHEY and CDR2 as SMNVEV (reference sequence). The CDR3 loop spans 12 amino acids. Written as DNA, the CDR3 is TGTGCCAGCAGTTTTATATCGGGGGAGCAGTTCTTC. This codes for CASSFISGEQFF.

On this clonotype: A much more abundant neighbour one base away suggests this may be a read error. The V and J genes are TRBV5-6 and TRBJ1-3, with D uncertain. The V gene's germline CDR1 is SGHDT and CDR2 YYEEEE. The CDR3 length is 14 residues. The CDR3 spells CASSTSYSGNTVYF. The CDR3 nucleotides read TGTGCCAGCAGTACCTCTTACTCTGGAAACACCGTATATTTT. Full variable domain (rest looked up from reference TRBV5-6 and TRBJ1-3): DAGVTQSPTHLIKTRGQQVTLRCSPKSGHDTVSWYQQALGQGPQFIFQYYEEEERQRGNFPDRFSGHQFPNYSSELNVNALLLGDSALYLCASSTSYSGNTVYFGEGSWLTVV.

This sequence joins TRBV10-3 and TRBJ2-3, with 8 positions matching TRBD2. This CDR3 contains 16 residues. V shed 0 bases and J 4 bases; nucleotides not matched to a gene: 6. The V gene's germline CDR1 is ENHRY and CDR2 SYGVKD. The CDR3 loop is CAISESSGRGPDTQYF. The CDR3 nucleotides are TGTGCCATCAGTGAGTCCAGCGGGAGAGGCCCAGATACGCAGTATTTT.

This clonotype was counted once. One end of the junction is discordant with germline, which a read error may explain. The CDR3 sequence is CASSQDLNYERYF. The CDR3 DNA is TGTGCCAGCAGCCAAGACCTAAACTACGAGCGGTACTTC. This chain links TRBV14 with TRBJ2-7; D is unclear. The CDR3 contains 13 residues. Per the germline V gene, CDR1 is SGHDN and CDR2 is FVKESK.

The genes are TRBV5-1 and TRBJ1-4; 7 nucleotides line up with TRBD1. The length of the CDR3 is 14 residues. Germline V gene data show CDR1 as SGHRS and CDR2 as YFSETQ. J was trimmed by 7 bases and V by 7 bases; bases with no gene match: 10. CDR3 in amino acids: CASHDGQAGEKLFF. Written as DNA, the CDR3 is TGCGCCAGCCACGATGGACAGGCGGGTGAAAAACTGTTTTTT.

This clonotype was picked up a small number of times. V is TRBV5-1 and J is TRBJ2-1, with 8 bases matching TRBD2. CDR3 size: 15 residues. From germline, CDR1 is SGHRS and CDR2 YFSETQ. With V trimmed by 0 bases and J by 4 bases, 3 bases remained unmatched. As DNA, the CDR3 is TGCGCCAGCAGCTTGGTCAGCGGGGGATACAATGAGCAGTTCTTC. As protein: CASSLVSGGYNEQFF.

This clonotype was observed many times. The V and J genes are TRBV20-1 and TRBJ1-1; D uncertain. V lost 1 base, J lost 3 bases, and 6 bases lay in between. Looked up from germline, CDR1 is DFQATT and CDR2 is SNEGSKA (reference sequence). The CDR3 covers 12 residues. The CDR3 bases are TGCAGTGCTAGAGTGGGTGACACTGAAGCTTTCTTT. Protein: CSARVGDTEAFF.

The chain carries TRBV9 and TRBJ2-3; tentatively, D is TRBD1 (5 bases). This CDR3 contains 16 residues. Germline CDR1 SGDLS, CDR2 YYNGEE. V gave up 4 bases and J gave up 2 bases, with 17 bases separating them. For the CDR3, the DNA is TGTGCCAGCAGCCCTAGTCTAGGGGTCAACACAGATACGCAGTATTTT. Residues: CASSPSLGVNTDTQYF.

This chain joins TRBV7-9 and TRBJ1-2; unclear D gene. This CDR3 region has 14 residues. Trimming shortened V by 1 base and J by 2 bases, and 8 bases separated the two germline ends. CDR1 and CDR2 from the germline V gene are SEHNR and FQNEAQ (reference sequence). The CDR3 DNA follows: TGTGCCAGCAGCTTAGTTTCCGGGAACTATGGCTACACCTTC. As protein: CASSLVSGNYGYTF.

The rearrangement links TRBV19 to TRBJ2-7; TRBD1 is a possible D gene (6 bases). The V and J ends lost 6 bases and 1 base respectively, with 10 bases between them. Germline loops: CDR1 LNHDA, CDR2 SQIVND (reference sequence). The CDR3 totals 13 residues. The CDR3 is CASRATGSYEQYF. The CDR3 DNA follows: TGTGCCAGTAGGGCGACAGGTTCCTACGAGCAGTACTTC.

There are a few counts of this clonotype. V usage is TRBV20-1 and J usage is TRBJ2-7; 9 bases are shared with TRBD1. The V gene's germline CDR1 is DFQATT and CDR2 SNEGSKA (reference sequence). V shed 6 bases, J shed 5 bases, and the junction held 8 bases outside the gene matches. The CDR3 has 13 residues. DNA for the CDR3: TGCAGTGCCAACAGGGGGCTAACGGACGAGCAGTACTTC. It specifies CSANRGLTDEQYF.

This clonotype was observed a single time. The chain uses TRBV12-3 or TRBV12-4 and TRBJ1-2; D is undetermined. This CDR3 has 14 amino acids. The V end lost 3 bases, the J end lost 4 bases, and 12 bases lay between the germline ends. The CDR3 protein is CASSFSSTGYGYTF. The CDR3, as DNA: TGTGCCAGCAGTTTTTCCTCGACTGGCTATGGCTACACCTTC.

CDR3 bases: TGTGCCAGCAGCAAGACAGGCACCTACGAGCAGTACTTC. Protein sequence: CASSKTGTYEQYF. The chain recombines TRBV5-5 with TRBJ2-7; D perhaps matches TRBD1 (6 bases). CDR3 length: 13 residues. Germline V CDR1 and CDR2: SGHKS, YYEKEE (reference sequence). The germline V and J ends were trimmed by 4 bases and 2 bases, with 10 bases remaining between them.

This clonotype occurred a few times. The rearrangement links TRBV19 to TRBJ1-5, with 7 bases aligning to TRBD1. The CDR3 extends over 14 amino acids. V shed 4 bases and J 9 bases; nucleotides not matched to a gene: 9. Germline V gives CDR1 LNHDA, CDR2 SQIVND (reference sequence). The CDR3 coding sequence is TGTGCCAGTAGTACCGGGACAGAGGTTCCGCCCCAGCATTTT. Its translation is CASSTGTEVPPQHF.

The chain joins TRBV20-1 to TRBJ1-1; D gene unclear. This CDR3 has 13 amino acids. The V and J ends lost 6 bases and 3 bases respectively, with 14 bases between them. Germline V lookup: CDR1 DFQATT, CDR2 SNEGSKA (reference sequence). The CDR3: CSAKRGLDTEAFF. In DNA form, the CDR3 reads TGCAGTGCGAAACGAGGGTTGGACACTGAAGCTTTCTTT.

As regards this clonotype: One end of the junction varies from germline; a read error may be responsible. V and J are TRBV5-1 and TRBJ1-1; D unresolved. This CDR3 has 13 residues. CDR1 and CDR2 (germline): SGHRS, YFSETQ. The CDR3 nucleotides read TGCGCCAGCGGCTTGGGTCAGACGGCTGAAGCTTTCTTT. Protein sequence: CASGLGQTAEAFF.

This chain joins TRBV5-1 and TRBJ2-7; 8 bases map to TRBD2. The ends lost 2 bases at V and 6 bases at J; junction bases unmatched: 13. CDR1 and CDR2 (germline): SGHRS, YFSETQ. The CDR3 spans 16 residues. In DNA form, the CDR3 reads TGCGCCAGCAGCTTCCCCCCCAACGGGGGGGCGCTCGAGCAGTACTTC. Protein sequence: CASSFPPNGGALEQYF.

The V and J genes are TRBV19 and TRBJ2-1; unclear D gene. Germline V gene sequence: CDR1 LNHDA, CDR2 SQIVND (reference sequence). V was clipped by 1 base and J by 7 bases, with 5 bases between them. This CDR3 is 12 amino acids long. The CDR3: CASSIARNEQFF. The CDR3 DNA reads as TGTGCCAGTAGTATAGCTAGGAATGAGCAGTTCTTC.